The rows below give T cell receptor beta chains drawn from one sample of a study of control samples from healthy donors and cancer patients. Data came from immunoSEQ multiplex PCR; TCRdb stores just in-frame clones and leaves some out. The sample includes about 120,000 clones, around nine tenths seen only once; the top ten take about 12%. Sequenced material: blood. The receptors derive from a young man in good health. Both conserved end residues are part of each CDR3. The D gene is left open where the match is weak. Size is stated for part of the rows, as once, few or many counts, or as a class when the clone is expanded.

. . TRBJ1-5 TRBV5-1 CASSEGGNQPQHF TGCGCCAGCAGCGAAGGGGGCAATCAGCCCCAGCATTTT
. TRBD1 TRBJ1-2 TRBV5-1 CASSAGRGRHNYGYTF TGCGCCAGCAGCGCCGGAAGGGGGCGTCATAACTATGGCTACACCTTC
. . TRBJ2-6 TRBV10-1 CASSSDSSGANVLTF TGCGCCAGCAGCTCGGACAGCTCTGGGGCCAACGTCCTGACTTTC
. TRBD2 TRBJ2-1 TRBV12-5 CASGRGSGGGNEQFF TGTGCTAGTGGGAGAGGTAGCGGGGGTGGCAATGAGCAGTTCTTC
. . TRBJ1-2 TRBV24-1 CATSDWDGANYGYTF TGTGCCACCAGTGATTGGGACGGAGCTAACTATGGCTACACCTTC
. TRBD1 TRBJ2-1 TRBV11-3 CASSRQGSSYNEQFF TGTGCCAGCAGCCGACAGGGCAGCTCCTACAATGAGCAGTTCTTC
. TRBD1 TRBJ2-3 TRBV5-8 CASSSPGQGTDTQYF TGTGCCAGCAGCTCCCCGGGACAGGGAACAGATACGCAGTATTTT
. . TRBJ1-1 TRBV5-1 CASSSTGEPNTEAFF TGCGCCAGCAGCTCGACTGGAGAGCCGAACACTGAAGCTTTCTTT
. . TRBJ1-5 TRBV7-9 CASSPSGNQPQHF TGTGCCAGCAGCCCCAGTGGCAATCAGCCCCAGCATTTT
. TRBD2 TRBJ2-3 TRBV7-3 CASSLTLAGGRGDTQYF TGTGCCAGCAGCTTAACTCTAGCGGGGGGCCGAGGAGATACGCAGTATTTT
. . TRBJ2-3 TRBV5-1 CASREGTWPTDTQYF TGCGCCAGCAGGGAGGGAACATGGCCCACAGATACGCAGTATTTT
once . TRBJ1-1 TRBV5-5 CASSLGTGNTEAFF TGTGCCAGCAGCTTGGGTACAGGGAACACTGAAGCTTTCTTT
. . TRBJ1-5 TRBV30 CAWSVPGETNQPQHF TGTGCCTGGAGTGTCCCAGGGGAAACGAATCAGCCCCAGCATTTT
. TRBD1 TRBJ1-6 TRBV27 CATASGTANSPLHF TGTGCCACGGCCTCCGGGACAGCGAATTCACCCCTCCACTTT
. TRBD1 TRBJ2-2 TRBV24-1 CATTPDRDTGELFF TGTGCCACCACTCCGGACAGGGATACCGGGGAGCTGTTTTTT
. TRBD2 TRBJ2-1 TRBV29-1 CSVEGVAGDLDEQFF TGCAGCGTTGAAGGGGTAGCGGGGGACCTCGATGAGCAGTTCTTC
. . TRBJ2-2 TRBV30 CAWSVHLRGTGELFF TGTGCCTGGAGTGTACACTTGAGGGGAACCGGGGAGCTGTTTTTT
. TRBD1 TRBJ1-1 TRBV29-1 CSGYRTGATEAFF TGCAGCGGATATCGGACAGGGGCCACTGAAGCTTTCTTT
. . TRBJ1-1 TRBV5-1 CASGAEIPTEAFF TGCGCCAGCGGTGCAGAAATACCCACTGAAGCTTTCTTT
. . TRBJ1-1 TRBV9 CASSVEWKMNTEAFF TGTGCCAGCAGCGTAGAATGGAAAATGAACACTGAAGCTTTCTTT
. . TRBJ1-1 TRBV12-5 CASGLVAGGTEAFF TGTGCTAGTGGTTTGGTTGCGGGGGGCACTGAAGCTTTCTTT
few . TRBJ2-5 TRBV5-1 CASSLHQETQYF TGCGCCAGCAGCTTACACCAAGAGACCCAGTACTTC
. . TRBJ2-5 TRBV2 CASREGAGETQYF TGTGCCAGCAGGGAGGGGGCCGGAGAGACCCAGTACTTC
. . TRBJ2-3 TRBV2 CASSVGTDTQYF TGTGCCAGCAGTGTCGGTACAGATACGCAGTATTTT